Below, 23 T cell receptor beta chains from the same sample are listed, as sequenced in a study of shared clonotypes between healthy human individuals. Data came from immunoSEQ multiplex PCR; TCRdb stores just in-frame clones and leaves some out. The sample lists millions of clones; just over 90% were seen once. CD8 cells classed as naive were CD45RO-negative and positively selected for CCR7, excluding terminally differentiated effector memory CD45RA+ cells. Material for sequencing was naive CD8+ T cells from PBMCs. All receptors derive from a man aged 18 to 30 in good health. Some clones in this sample may be carry-over from other donors' samples.

The chain couples TRBV2 to TRBJ2-1; 9 bases align to TRBD1. Germline assignment: CDR1 SNHLY and CDR2 FYNNEI. The CDR3 contains 17 residues. V was clipped by 6 bases and J by 5 bases; unmatched bases: 14. This chain's CDR3 is CASRSMGQGIVDNEQFF. CDR3 in DNA: TGTGCCAGCAGATCAATGGGACAGGGCATCGTTGACAATGAGCAGTTCTTC.

This sequence joins TRBV7-3 and TRBJ2-2; TRBD2 might be the D (6 bases). There are 14 residues in the CDR3. Per the germline V gene, CDR1 is SGHTA and CDR2 is FQGTGA. Trimming shortened V by 5 bases and J by 6 bases, and 13 bases separated the two germline ends. CDR3 in DNA: TGTGCCAGCAGCCCGGGGGATTGGGCCGGGGAGCTGTTTTTT. It is translated as CASSPGDWAGELFF.

The chain joins TRBV14 to TRBJ2-5; 11 nucleotides match TRBD1. CDR1 is SGHDN, CDR2 FVKESK, per germline. With 3 bases clipped from V and 2 bases from J, the junction kept 5 bases outside the gene matches. The CDR3 extends over 16 amino acids. In nucleotides, the CDR3 is TGTGCCAGCAGCCATCGGGGACAGGGGGGTCAAGAGACCCAGTACTTC. This gives the protein CASSHRGQGGQETQYF.

The V gene is TRBV5-5, the J gene TRBJ2-7, with 7 nucleotides matching TRBD2. The V and J ends lost 0 bases and 2 bases, in that order; junction bases with no gene match: 14. The germline gives CDR1 SGHKS, CDR2 YYEKEE (reference sequence). This CDR3 has 18 amino acids. CDR3 amino acids: CASSLDRLATIRTYEQYF. CDR3 nucleotide sequence: TGTGCCAGCAGCTTGGACCGACTAGCCACTATTAGGACCTACGAGCAGTACTTC.

The chain is built from TRBV4-3 and TRBJ2-4, with 8 bases fitting TRBD1. This CDR3 has 17 amino acids. Germline V lookup: CDR1 LGHNA, CDR2 YSLEER. J lost 1 base, V lost 2 bases, and 7 bases had no gene match. The CDR3 spells CASSQSVRQGAKNIQYF. In DNA, the CDR3 is TGCGCCAGCAGCCAATCTGTCCGACAGGGGGCCAAAAACATTCAGTACTTC.

This rearrangement joins TRBV5-1 to TRBJ2-7, with TRBD1 identical over 9 bases. V shed 0 bases, J shed 7 bases, and the junction held 5 bases outside the gene matches. Germline V gene sequence: CDR1 SGHRS, CDR2 YFSETQ. The CDR3 length is 14 residues. Written as DNA, the CDR3 is TGCGCCAGCAGCTTGGAACAGGGGGCTGAGGAGCAGTACTTC. Translated, it gives CASSLEQGAEEQYF.

The V gene is TRBV30, the J gene TRBJ1-2, with D unresolved. V lost 5 bases and J 4 bases, leaving 8 bases between the germline ends. Germline V CDR1 and CDR2: GTSNPN, SVGIG (reference sequence). The CDR3 runs 11 residues. CDR3 protein: CAWDATYGYTF. CDR3 nucleotide sequence: TGTGCCTGGGACGCCACCTATGGCTACACCTTC.

The chain employs TRBV30 and TRBJ1-2, with D perhaps matching TRBD1 (6 bases). CDR1 is GTSNPN and CDR2 is SVGIG in the germline V gene (reference sequence). The CDR3 covers 14 residues. V dropped 7 bases and J dropped 4 bases, with 19 bases sitting between them. CDR3 coding DNA: TGTGCCTCTAAAAAGACGACAGGAGCCTATGGCTACACCTTC. This sequence encodes CASKKTTGAYGYTF. Filled out from reference TRBV30 and TRBJ1-2, the complete variable domain reads SQTIHQWPATLVQPVGSPLSLECTVEGTSNPNLYWYRQAAGRGLQLLFYSVGIGQISSEVPQNLSASRPQDRQFILSSKKLLLSDSGFYLCASKKTTGAYGYTFGSGTRLTVV.

This sequence joins TRBV27 and TRBJ2-5, with D perhaps TRBD1 (6 bases). Germline CDR1 is MNHEY and CDR2 is SMNVEV (reference sequence). The CDR3 extends over 18 amino acids. V was clipped by 5 bases and J by 3 bases, with 25 bases between them. In nucleotides, the CDR3 is TGTGCCAGCAGTCCAACGACGGTCAGGGGAAGGGGAGAAGAGACCCAGTACTTC. Amino acid sequence: CASSPTTVRGRGEETQYF.

A word on this clone: Other DNA sequences in this specimen translate into the identical CDR3. The V call is TRBV29-1, the J call TRBJ2-7; D remains ambiguous. The ends were cut back, 7 bases at V and 0 bases at J, with 13 bases in the middle. CDR3 length: 13 amino acids. Germline-derived CDR1 and CDR2 are SQVTM and ANQGSEA. The CDR3 protein is CSARTGSSYEQYF. The CDR3 DNA follows: TGCAGCGCAAGGACGGGCAGCTCCTACGAGCAGTACTTC.

The V and J genes are TRBV7-7 and TRBJ2-7, with a tentative D call TRBD2 (6 bases). CDR1 and CDR2 (germline): SSHAT, FNYEAQ (reference sequence). This CDR3 region has 14 residues. Trimming cost V 1 base and J 5 bases, with 12 bases left between them. CDR3 sequence reads: CASSLGGGGDEQYF. The CDR3 DNA follows: TGTGCCAGCAGCTTAGGAGGAGGAGGGGACGAGCAGTACTTC.

Turning to this clone: This sample includes further DNA sequences coding for the same CDR3. J is TRBJ2-7 and V is TRBV4-1; 11 bases are shared with TRBD1. V gave up 3 bases and J gave up 1 base; unmatched junction bases: 2. The CDR3 runs 15 residues. Germline CDR1 reads MGHRA; CDR2 reads YSYEKL. CDR3 DNA: TGCGCCAGCAGCCAGGGACAGGGGGTATCCTACGAGCAGTACTTC. The encoded protein is CASSQGQGVSYEQYF.

CDR3 region: CATSRLPQGDTQYF. The CDR3 DNA sequence: TGTGCCACCAGCAGACTCCCTCAGGGAGATACGCAGTATTTT. V and J are TRBV15 and TRBJ2-3; a possible D gene is TRBD1 (5 bases). Deletions cut 2 bases from V and 5 bases from J, with 11 bases between. The CDR3 extends over 14 amino acids. Germline assignment: CDR1 LNHNV and CDR2 YYDKDF (reference sequence).

The chain links TRBV6-1 to TRBJ2-7; D is possibly TRBD2 (5 bases). CDR3 length equals 14 residues. Germline loops: CDR1 MNHNS, CDR2 SASEGT. V lost 2 bases, J lost 9 bases, and 17 bases lay in between. CDR3 in DNA: TGTGCCAGCAGTGAATGGACTCCTACGAGCGGGCAGTACTTC. Its protein is CASSEWTPTSGQYF.

In its sample, this clone was seen a few times. CDR3 in amino acids: CASSFDLQTQYF. In nucleotides, the CDR3 is TGTGCCAGCAGCTTCGATCTACAGACCCAGTACTTC. The chain recombines TRBV7-9 with TRBJ2-5; D is unclear. The CDR3 covers 12 residues. V shed 3 bases and J shed 6 bases, with 8 bases lying between them. The germline gives CDR1 SEHNR, CDR2 FQNEAQ (reference sequence).

V gene TRBV19 combines with J gene TRBJ1-1; 7 bases line up with TRBD1. The CDR3 totals 13 residues. The germline gives CDR1 LNHDA, CDR2 SQIVND (reference sequence). The ends lost 10 bases at V and 0 bases at J; junction bases unmatched: 5. The CDR3 region has the DNA TGTGCCACTCGGGACAGCATGAACACTGAAGCTTTCTTT. It translates to CATRDSMNTEAFF. Combining the CDR3 with reference TRBV19 and TRBJ1-1 gives the whole variable domain DGGITQSPKYLFRKEGQNVTLSCEQNLNHDAMYWYRQDPGQGLRLIYYSQIVNDFQKGDIAEGYSVSREKKESFPLTVTSAQKNPTAFYLCATRDSMNTEAFFGQGTRLTVV.

The rearrangement uses TRBV4-1 and TRBJ2-7; D gene unclear. Trimming left V 0 bases short and J 3 bases short, with 12 bases between. Germline values: CDR1 MGHRA, CDR2 YSYEKL. The CDR3 extends over 15 amino acids. CDR3 coding DNA: TGCGCCAGCAGCCAAGATCTCGAAGGTTTCTACGAGCAGTACTTC. Translating gives CASSQDLEGFYEQYF.

On this clone: The sample contains more than one DNA sequence encoding this CDR3. This rearrangement joins TRBV29-1 to TRBJ2-7; 7 nucleotides align to TRBD2. The CDR3 contains 12 residues. Germline values: CDR1 SQVTM, CDR2 ANQGSEA. Germline trimming cut 4 bases from V and 6 bases from J; bases unmatched to any gene: 6. CDR3 region: CSVVTGGGEQYF. The DNA for the CDR3 is TGCAGCGTTGTAACGGGAGGAGGCGAGCAGTACTTC.

The rearrangement uses TRBV7-8 and TRBJ2-7; TRBD2 matches at 11 bases. This CDR3 has 18 residues. The V gene's germline CDR1 is SGHVS and CDR2 FQNEAQ. Trimming at V came to 3 bases and at J to 0 bases, leaving 10 bases not matched to a gene. This CDR3 is CASSFGIAGGKSSYEQYF. The CDR3 bases are TGTGCCAGCAGCTTTGGAATAGCGGGAGGGAAGAGCTCCTACGAGCAGTACTTC.

The chain is built from TRBV27 and TRBJ1-1; 9 nucleotides match TRBD1. Losses at the gene ends were 6 bases for V and 4 bases for J; bases not matched to a gene: 3. Germline V gives CDR1 MNHEY, CDR2 SMNVEV (reference sequence). The CDR3 spans 13 residues. This CDR3 reads CASRWDRATEAFF. CDR3 in DNA: TGTGCCAGCAGATGGGACAGGGCCACTGAAGCTTTCTTT.

J is TRBJ2-1 and V is TRBV7-9, with 7 bases lining up with TRBD2. The CDR3 spans 13 residues. With V trimmed by 3 bases and J by 15 bases, 11 bases remained unmatched. Germline lookup yields CDR1 SEHNR and CDR2 FQNEAQ (reference sequence). CDR3 sequence: CASSFPTPSGPFF. The CDR3 DNA reads TGTGCCAGCAGCTTTCCGACGCCTAGCGGCCCGTTCTTC.

The chain uses TRBV27 and TRBJ2-7, with 7 bases identical to TRBD2. J was trimmed by 7 bases and V by 2 bases; bases with no gene match: 8. The CDR3 loop spans 14 amino acids. Germline-derived CDR1 and CDR2 are MNHEY and SMNVEV (reference sequence). In DNA, the CDR3 is TGTGCCAGCAGTTTACTAGGGGAGGGCCCTGAGCAGTACTTC. It codes for CASSLLGEGPEQYF.

The V call is TRBV7-9, the J call TRBJ1-2; D gene unclear. Trimming cost V 5 bases and J 4 bases, with 14 bases left between them. This CDR3 is built from 14 residues. Per the germline V gene, CDR1 is SEHNR and CDR2 is FQNEAQ (reference sequence). The CDR3 coding sequence is TGTGCCAGCAGCCCCTTGGCGACCCCCTATGGCTACACCTTC. Its protein product is CASSPLATPYGYTF.